The clone carrying this T cell receptor (beta chain) was recorded only once. The Seattle patients, enrolled during active infection, were followed longitudinally. The data belong to a study of blood T cell repertoires in COVID-19. The V end was cut by 0 bases, the J end by 3 bases, with 17 bases between. This CDR3 is 18 amino acids long. The germline gives CDR1 MNHNS, CDR2 SASEGT. Clones were read by immunoSEQ multiplex PCR, and TCRdb kept only the in-frame ones, dropping some. Among about 360,000 clones, about 88% were seen once, and the ten largest hold 7.1%. The chain combines TRBV6-1 with TRBJ2-2; possible D gene TRBD1, 6 bases. Sequencing was carried out using peripheral blood. This clonotype originated in a woman aged 60-70 years with COVID-19, enrolled during active disease. The DNA of the CDR3 is TGTGCCAGCAGTGAAGCCTGGATATGGACAGAATACACCGGGGAGCTGTTTTTT. It is translated as CASSEAWIWTEYTGELFF.